The clone carrying this T cell receptor (beta chain) was seen repeatedly, ten times or more. The antigen remains undetermined. With a J-beta primer mix and a sample-barcoded 5' primer, a second PCR ran about 7 to 12 cycles. Template switching added a 12-random-nucleotide identifier to every cDNA molecule. One entry per CDR3 protein, called by TCRdb with MiXCR from the 5' RACE reads. Of about 830,000 distinct CDR3 sequences listed, nearly 60% are singletons. The data derive from a study of blood T cells in healthy people across ages. Study conclusions and caveats: Donors of long life had a larger count of naive CD4+ cells and greater diversity than aged donors. Estimates based on one million T cells were treated as lower bounds.

This CDR3 comprises 15 residues. V was trimmed by 0 bases and J by 3 bases, leaving 12 bases between them. Germline loops: CDR1 LGHDT, CDR2 YNNKEL (reference sequence). Sequenced material: blood. This chain joins TRBV3-1 and TRBJ2-7, with a tentative D call TRBD1 (5 bases). This receptor was taken from a young man in good health. CDR3 in amino acids: CASSQDWARVYEQYF. CDR3 bases: TGTGCCAGCAGCCAAGATTGGGCCAGGGTCTACGAGCAGTACTTC.